This T cell receptor beta chain was captured by sequencing in a study of cytomegalovirus exposure and HLA in healthy donors. Overall study findings and caveats: Later analysis identified a missense DCLRE1C variant that was linked to TCR beta V- and J-gene trimming.

PCR used 60 Vbeta primers and 13 Jbeta primers. Using immunoSEQ multiplex PCR, the repertoire was profiled, and TCRdb retains in-frame clones only, with some absent. The sample lists around 200,000 clones, 75% to 85% occurring once. This CDR3 is built from 16 residues. Germline-derived CDR1 and CDR2 are SEHNR and FQNEAQ (reference sequence). V shed 5 bases and J shed 5 bases, with 18 bases lying between them. As concerns this clone: The antigen is unknown.

The source of this sequence is a woman between 35 and 50 years old in good health and CMV-seronegative. Sample: PBMCs. The chain links TRBV7-9 to TRBJ2-2; D might be TRBD2 (5 bases). CDR3 in amino acids: CASSGRLSGETGELFF. The DNA for the CDR3 is TGTGCCAGCAGCGGGCGACTGAGCGGTGAGACCGGGGAGCTGTTTTTT.